These 30 T cell receptor beta chains originate from one sample sequenced in a study of regulatory T cells. Primers: 52 TRBV forward and 13 TRBJ reverse. The repertoire was sequenced with immunoSEQ multiplex PCR; TCRdb's copy has only in-frame clones and lacks some. The sample holds some 17,000 clones; 92% are singletons and the top ten take more than 25%. The sequenced sample was CD8+ T cells sorted from blood. These receptors came from a person aged 18 to 30 with CD3G deficiency.

The V and J genes are TRBV7-8 and TRBJ2-3; a weak D match, TRBD2 (5 bases). The CDR3 covers 16 residues. Germline-derived CDR1 and CDR2 are SGHVS and FQNEAQ. Trimming cost V 1 base and J 0 bases, with 11 bases left between them. The CDR3 DNA reads as TGTGCCAGCAGCTTAGTAAGCGGTGCTAGCACAGATACGCAGTATTTT. It specifies CASSLVSGASTDTQYF.

The chain couples TRBV10-3 to TRBJ2-3; D is possibly TRBD2 (5 bases). V lost 5 bases and J lost 6, with 15 bases in between. The CDR3 has 14 residues. From germline, CDR1 is ENHRY and CDR2 SYGVKD. Here the CDR3 reads CAISSPALGDTQYF. CDR3 nucleotide sequence: TGTGCCATCAGTTCCCCGGCACTAGGGGATACGCAGTATTTT.

The chain combines TRBV27 with TRBJ2-2, with TRBD2 identical over 8 bases. CDR1 MNHEY and CDR2 SMNVEV come from the germline V gene (reference sequence). CDR3 length: 13 amino acids. CDR3 sequence (DNA): TGTGCAGCGGGGGCCCATCCACCCGGGGAGCTGTTTTTT. Translating gives CAAGAHPPGELFF.

Comment on this clone: This specimen includes other DNA sequences encoding the same CDR3. The V call is TRBV5-4, the J call TRBJ1-1, with 7 bases that match TRBD1. This CDR3 has 13 residues. The V and J ends lost 0 bases and 5 bases, in that order; junction bases with no gene match: 1. Per the germline V gene, CDR1 is SGHNT and CDR2 is YYREEE (reference sequence). The CDR3 coding sequence is TGTGCCAGCAGCTTGGGGACAGGAACTGAAGCTTTCTTT. Translation: CASSLGTGTEAFF.

This chain uses TRBV11-2 with TRBJ1-2; D remains ambiguous. The CDR3 extends over 12 amino acids. Looked up from germline, CDR1 is SGHAT and CDR2 is FQNNGV. Deletions cut 0 bases from V and 7 bases from J, with 6 bases between. The CDR3 loop reads CASSLDPPGYTF. The CDR3 nucleotides read TGTGCCAGCAGCTTAGATCCCCCTGGCTACACCTTC.

V is TRBV4-1 and J is TRBJ1-5; no clear D gene. V gave up 3 bases and J gave up 2 bases, with 11 bases separating them. CDR1 and CDR2 (germline): MGHRA, YSYEKL. This CDR3 contains 15 residues. CDR3 in amino acids: CASSHEGRGNQPQHF. DNA of the CDR3: TGCGCCAGCAGCCATGAGGGTAGGGGCAATCAGCCCCAGCATTTT.

The chain combines TRBV11-2 with TRBJ2-5; no reliable D call. This CDR3 contains 13 residues. V was cut by 5 bases and J by 5 bases, with 12 bases left in between. Germline CDR1 and CDR2: SGHAT and FQNNGV. The CDR3 is CASSRPPGETQYF. CDR3 sequence (DNA): TGTGCCAGCAGCCGGCCCCCCGGGGAGACCCAGTACTTC.

This clone is categorized as medium-sized. The chain recombines TRBV28 with TRBJ2-1; 8 bases align to TRBD1. Germline CDR1 reads MDHEN; CDR2 reads SYDVKM. Trimming at V came to 3 bases and at J to 4 bases, leaving 2 bases not matched to a gene. The CDR3 totals 14 residues. CDR3 nucleotide sequence: TGTGCCAGCAGTTTTCAGGGGGCTTACAATGAGCAGTTCTTC. Translated: CASSFQGAYNEQFF.

J is TRBJ2-5 and V is TRBV5-1; D uncertain. Germline V CDR1 and CDR2: SGHRS, YFSETQ. The CDR3 totals 14 residues. The germline V and J ends were trimmed by 3 bases and 4 bases, with 13 bases remaining between them. CDR3 in amino acids: CASSSTEMGETQYF. DNA for the CDR3: TGCGCCAGCAGCTCGACGGAGATGGGAGAGACCCAGTACTTC.

J is TRBJ2-1 and V is TRBV2; the match to TRBD2 covers 14 bases. V shed 8 bases and J 4 bases; nucleotides not matched to a gene: 4. Germline assignment: CDR1 SNHLY and CDR2 FYNNEI. The CDR3 sequence is 15 residues long. The CDR3 is CASSWTSGGYNEQFF. CDR3 sequence (DNA): TGTGCCAGCTCTTGGACTAGCGGGGGGTACAATGAGCAGTTCTTC.

The chain combines TRBV4-3 with TRBJ1-6; possibly TRBD1 for D (6 bases). Germline CDR1 is LGHNA and CDR2 is YSLEER. This CDR3 is built from 18 residues. V was pared by 0 bases and J by 5 bases, with 17 bases between. CDR3 nucleotides: TGCGCCAGCAGCCAAGATCGAGTCACGGCAGGGGATAATTCACCCCTCCACTTT. The encoded protein is CASSQDRVTAGDNSPLHF.

V and J are TRBV6-5 and TRBJ1-1; D unresolved. The CDR3 has 13 amino acids. Per germline, CDR1 MNHEY and CDR2 SVGAGI. Trimming left V 7 bases short and J 0 bases short, with 9 bases between. CDR3 region: CASTSGMNTEAFF. CDR3 bases: TGTGCCAGCACCTCGGGGATGAACACTGAAGCTTTCTTT.

The chain has TRBV7-6 and TRBJ2-7; 14 bases fit TRBD2. The CDR3 is 13 residues long. The J segment lost 12 bases and the V segment lost 4 bases, leaving 5 bases of the junction unmatched. Germline V lookup: CDR1 SGHVS, CDR2 FNYEAQ. The CDR3 sequence is CASSSGTSGSWYF. The DNA for the CDR3 is TGTGCCAGCAGCTCAGGGACTAGCGGGAGTTGGTACTTC.

This clone was recorded only once. The CDR3 DNA reads TGTGCCAGCAGCTTGACCGAAGGCCGCAATGAGCAGTTCTTC. It is translated as CASSLTEGRNEQFF. This chain uses TRBV7-8 with TRBJ2-1; D not certain. CDR3 length equals 14 residues. Between the trimmed V and J ends, which lost 3 bases and 6 bases, there was a span of 12 bases. Germline V gives CDR1 SGHVS, CDR2 FQNEAQ.

This chain connects TRBV7-9 to TRBJ2-7; 7 positions match TRBD1. Per germline, CDR1 SEHNR and CDR2 FQNEAQ (reference sequence). The CDR3 is 15 amino acids. Trimming took 1 base from V and 2 from J; bases not matched to a gene: 5. Here the CDR3 DNA reads TGTGCCAGCAGCTTAGTGGACAGGCCGCCCTACGAGCAGTACTTC. This translates into CASSLVDRPPYEQYF. Full variable domain (outside the CDR3, taken from reference TRBV7-9 and TRBJ2-7): DTGVSQNPRHKITKRGQNVTFRCDPISEHNRLYWYRQTLGQGPEFLTYFQNEAQLEKSRLLSDRFSAERPKGSFSTLEIQRTEQGDSAMYLCASSLVDRPPYEQYFGPGTRLTVT.

The genes are TRBV28 and TRBJ1-1, with 12 nucleotides matching TRBD1. This CDR3 spans 17 amino acids. J gave up 1 base and V 5 bases, and 8 bases lay outside the gene matches. CDR1 and CDR2 from the germline V gene are MDHEN and SYDVKM. CDR3 protein: CASSPVGQGARNTEAFF. CDR3 bases: TGTGCCAGCAGTCCGGTGGGACAGGGGGCTCGGAACACTGAAGCTTTCTTT.

In this sample, this clone turned up once. The chain is built from TRBV27 and TRBJ2-2; either TRBD1 or TRBD2 may supply D (5 bases each). The CDR3 is made up of 17 amino acids. Germline CDR1 reads MNHEY; CDR2 reads SMNVEV (reference sequence). V was cut by 3 bases and J by 2 bases, with 16 bases left in between. CDR3 nucleotide sequence: TGTGCCAGCAGTTTGAGGGGATGGACATTTAACACCGGGGAGCTGTTTTTT. Its translation is CASSLRGWTFNTGELFF.

J is TRBJ1-3 and V is TRBV9; 7 nucleotides match TRBD1. Unmatched junction bases numbered 5, after V lost 4 bases and J lost 7 bases. CDR3 length: 13 amino acids. Germline assignment: CDR1 SGDLS and CDR2 YYNGEE. CDR3 amino acids: CASSLDRLNTIYF. In DNA form, the CDR3 reads TGTGCCAGCAGCTTGGACAGGCTGAACACCATATATTTT.

The CDR3 here is CASSLRGPHGEQFF. The CDR3 DNA reads as TGCGCCAGCAGCTTGCGCGGTCCGCATGGGGAGCAGTTCTTC. V and J are TRBV5-1 and TRBJ2-1, with unresolved D. Per germline, CDR1 SGHRS and CDR2 YFSETQ. The CDR3 has 14 residues. Trimming cost V 1 base and J 10 bases, with 15 bases left between them.

This chain joins TRBV11-3 and TRBJ2-7, with D possibly being TRBD1 or TRBD2 (5 bases each). With 0 bases removed from V and 4 bases from J, the gap between germline ends came to 10 bases. Germline V gives CDR1 SGHNT, CDR2 YENEEA. This CDR3 comprises 14 residues. This CDR3 reads CASSLDQGRYEQYF. The CDR3 DNA is TGTGCCAGCAGCTTAGATCAGGGACGGTACGAGCAGTACTTC.

The genes are TRBV11-3 and TRBJ2-1, with 13 bases lining up with TRBD2. Trimming cost V 5 bases and J 4 bases; bases outside gene matches: 8. Germline assignment: CDR1 SGHNT and CDR2 YENEEA. The CDR3 consists of 17 residues. The CDR3: CASSVGLAGAIYNEQFF. In DNA form, the CDR3 reads TGTGCCAGCAGCGTCGGACTAGCGGGGGCGATATACAATGAGCAGTTCTTC. Together with reference TRBV11-3 and TRBJ2-1, the CDR3 gives the full variable domain: EAGVVQSPRYKIIEKKQPVAFWCNPISGHNTLYWYLQNLGQGPELLIRYENEEAVDDSQLPKDRFSAERLKGVDSTLKIQPAELGDSAVYLCASSVGLAGAIYNEQFFGPGTRLTVL.

The chain couples TRBV11-3 to TRBJ2-5; perhaps TRBD1 as D (5 bases). Germline lookup yields CDR1 SGHNT and CDR2 YENEEA. Trimming removed 4 bases at V and 6 bases at J, with 15 bases between. CDR3 length: 14 amino acids. The DNA for the CDR3 is TGTGCCAGCAGCTCAGGTGCAGGGCGGCAGACCCAGTACTTC. It yields the protein CASSSGAGRQTQYF.

The J gene is TRBJ2-7, the V gene TRBV4-2, with a weak D call TRBD1 (7 bases). Trimming left V 1 base short and J 9 bases short, with 25 bases between. CDR1 and CDR2 from the germline V gene are LGHNA and YNFKEQ. This CDR3 has 17 residues. This chain's CDR3 is CASSQAEGARGGRGQYV. DNA of the CDR3: TGTGCCAGCAGCCAAGCCGAGGGGGCGCGGGGTGGTCGGGGGCAGTACGTC.

The gene calls are TRBV2 and TRBJ2-7; D remains unclear. CDR1 and CDR2 from the germline V gene are SNHLY and FYNNEI. There are 13 residues in the CDR3. V was trimmed by 7 bases and J by 0 bases, leaving 10 bases between them. The DNA of the CDR3 is TGTGCCAGCACGAGGAAGGACTCCTACGAGCAGTACTTC. Amino acids: CASTRKDSYEQYF.

V usage is TRBV9 and J usage is TRBJ2-7; D is possibly TRBD2 (6 bases). This CDR3 has 14 residues. The V gene lost 0 bases and the J gene lost 7 bases, with 14 bases spanning the gap. From germline, CDR1 is SGDLS and CDR2 YYNGEE. The CDR3 bases are TGTGCCAGCAGCGTAGACCCGGGAGTTTTAGAGCAGTACTTC. Translating it yields CASSVDPGVLEQYF.

The chain combines TRBV11-2 with TRBJ2-1; maybe TRBD1 (6 bases). The CDR3 is 15 residues long. Per germline, CDR1 SGHAT and CDR2 FQNNGV. V was clipped by 5 bases and J by 0 bases, with 11 bases between them. CDR3 coding DNA: TGTGCCAGCAGCCCGGACAGTCTCTCCTACAATGAGCAGTTCTTC. It translates to CASSPDSLSYNEQFF.

V gene TRBV29-1 combines with J gene TRBJ2-7; D gene unclear. The CDR3 runs 11 residues. Trimming removed 0 bases from V and 8 bases from J, with 8 bases in between. CDR1 and CDR2 (germline): SQVTM, ANQGSEA. CDR3 residues: CSVEEGPQQYF. The CDR3, as DNA: TGCAGCGTTGAAGAAGGTCCTCAGCAGTACTTC.

The rearrangement uses TRBV6-1 and TRBJ2-5, with 8 bases matching TRBD2. The assigned J gene may be wrong: the sequence end matches TRBJ2-7 better. CDR1 and CDR2 (germline): MNHNS, SASEGT. The CDR3 length is 13 residues. Here the CDR3 reads CASYRGGRGEQYF. The CDR3 DNA reads TGTGCCAGCTACCGGGGGGGGAGGGGCGAGCAGTACTTC.

This chain uses TRBV11-3 with TRBJ1-5; D is uncertain. CDR1 and CDR2 from the germline V gene are SGHNT and YENEEA. This CDR3 has 11 residues. V shed 11 bases and J shed 9 bases, with 14 bases lying between them. The CDR3 here is CAVWPSGPQHF. CDR3 coding DNA: TGTGCCGTTTGGCCTTCAGGGCCCCAGCATTTT.

V gene TRBV19 combines with J gene TRBJ2-3; D may be TRBD2 (5 bases). The V gene lost 3 bases and the J gene lost 12 bases, with 22 bases spanning the gap. CDR3 length: 15 residues. CDR1 LNHDA and CDR2 SQIVND come from the germline V gene (reference sequence). CDR3 region: CASSIYYLAVTYQYF. The CDR3 DNA reads as TGTGCCAGTAGTATCTACTACCTAGCAGTCACATACCAGTATTTT.